Listed here are 26 T cell receptor beta chains from one sample, sequenced in a study of cytomegalovirus exposure and HLA in healthy donors. Produced via immunoSEQ multiplex PCR; TCRdb's table is partial and in-frame only. The table lists just under 150,000 clones, roughly 87% of them singletons. Sequenced: PBMCs. The receptors originated from a man younger than 35 in good health and CMV-seropositive.

This clone appeared once. This rearrangement joins TRBV2 to TRBJ1-3, with 8 bases matching TRBD1. This CDR3 spans 15 amino acids. In germline, CDR1 is SNHLY, CDR2 FYNNEI. Unmatched junction bases numbered 9, after V lost 7 bases and J lost 4 bases. The CDR3 here is CASTPRGLFGNTIYF. The CDR3 region has the DNA TGTGCCAGCACCCCCAGGGGGCTATTCGGAAACACCATATATTTT.

The chain recombines TRBV9 with TRBJ1-2, with TRBD1 as a possible D gene (6 bases). The length of the CDR3 is 12 residues. CDR1 is SGDLS, CDR2 YYNGEE, per germline. Trimming shortened V by 5 bases and J by 4 bases, and 9 bases separated the two germline ends. CDR3 sequence (DNA): TGTGCCAGCAGTCTACAGGGCTATGGCTACACCTTC. This translates into CASSLQGYGYTF.

This clone was counted a few times. The genes are TRBV6-1 and TRBJ2-1; tentative D call: TRBD1 (6 bases). Deletions cut 1 base from V and 2 bases from J, with 12 bases between. The CDR3 length is 16 residues. Germline V gene data show CDR1 as MNHNS and CDR2 as SASEGT. The CDR3 DNA follows: TGTGCCAGCAGTGAAGTAGCAGGGGACCCCTACAATGAGCAGTTCTTC. Encoded protein: CASSEVAGDPYNEQFF.

The chain employs TRBV7-9 and TRBJ1-5; 7 bases align to TRBD1. Germline lookup yields CDR1 SEHNR and CDR2 FQNEAQ (reference sequence). The CDR3 has 13 amino acids. Losses at the gene ends were 3 bases for V and 5 bases for J; bases not matched to a gene: 1. The CDR3, as DNA: TGTGCCAGCAGCTTGGGGACAGATCAGCCCCAGCATTTT. Translating it yields CASSLGTDQPQHF. The full variable domain, with the rest looked up from reference TRBV7-9 and TRBJ1-5, is DTGVSQNPRHKITKRGQNVTFRCDPISEHNRLYWYRQTLGQGPEFLTYFQNEAQLEKSRLLSDRFSAERPKGSFSTLEIQRTEQGDSAMYLCASSLGTDQPQHFGDGTRLSIL.

The chain joins TRBV11-2 to TRBJ2-7, with a possible D match to TRBD1 (5 bases). The CDR3 loop spans 14 amino acids. V lost 3 bases to trimming and J lost 3 bases, with 12 bases between them. Per germline, CDR1 SGHAT and CDR2 FQNNGV. CDR3 sequence (DNA): TGTGCCAGCAGCTTCCAGGGAAACAGCTACGAGCAGTACTTC. Encoded protein: CASSFQGNSYEQYF.

This clone has a single count. V is TRBV7-2 and J is TRBJ1-5; D is ambiguous. This CDR3 has 13 residues. Trimming cost V 4 bases and J 5 bases, with 9 bases left between them. Germline V gene sequence: CDR1 SGHTA, CDR2 FQGNSA. The CDR3, as DNA: TGTGCCAGCAGCTCTACCCGGGATCAGCCCCAGCATTTT. This encodes CASSSTRDQPQHF.

The rearrangement links TRBV7-9 to TRBJ2-2; D possibly corresponds to TRBD1 (5 bases). Germline V gives CDR1 SEHNR, CDR2 FQNEAQ (reference sequence). Trimming took 2 bases from V and 0 from J, leaving 7 bases between them. The CDR3 totals 15 residues. CDR3: CASSLKTANTGELFF. The CDR3 region has the DNA TGTGCCAGCAGCTTAAAGACAGCGAACACCGGGGAGCTGTTTTTT.

V is TRBV14 and J is TRBJ2-3, with 10 bases lining up with TRBD2. Germline-derived CDR1 and CDR2 are SGHDN and FVKESK. This CDR3 comprises 14 residues. With V trimmed by 4 bases and J by 6 bases, 4 bases remained unmatched. Here the CDR3 reads CASSLSGRADTQYF. The CDR3 DNA reads TGTGCCAGCAGCCTAAGCGGGAGGGCTGATACGCAGTATTTT.

This clone came up once. V and J are TRBV4-1 and TRBJ2-2; 10 bases fit TRBD1. The germline V gene has CDR1 MGHRA and CDR2 YSYEKL. The CDR3 totals 18 residues. Trimming took 2 bases from V and 8 from J; bases not matched to a gene: 14. CDR3: CASSQKSSGQGIMGELFF. Here the CDR3 DNA reads TGCGCCAGCAGCCAAAAAAGCTCGGGACAGGGGATTATGGGGGAGCTGTTTTTT.

This chain connects TRBV6-5 to TRBJ2-1; 9 bases are shared with TRBD2. This CDR3 comprises 16 residues. Per germline, CDR1 MNHEY and CDR2 SVGAGI. J was trimmed by 3 bases and V by 4 bases; bases with no gene match: 7. The CDR3 loop reads CASSSIAGEDYNEQFF. The DNA of the CDR3 is TGTGCCAGCAGTTCCATAGCGGGAGAGGACTACAATGAGCAGTTCTTC.

V is TRBV5-5 and J is TRBJ1-2; unclear D gene. CDR1 and CDR2 from the germline V gene are SGHKS and YYEKEE (reference sequence). The CDR3 totals 12 residues. V was trimmed by 2 bases and J by 7 bases, leaving 9 bases between them. CDR3 nucleotide sequence: TGTGCCAGCAGCTTAAGGGAGTCTGGCTACACCTTC. As protein: CASSLRESGYTF.

The CDR3: CASSLEGGALNTEAFF. In DNA form, the CDR3 reads TGCGCCAGCAGCTTGGAGGGAGGGGCTCTGAACACTGAAGCTTTCTTT. The chain joins TRBV5-1 to TRBJ1-1, with D possibly matching TRBD1 (5 bases). From germline, CDR1 is SGHRS and CDR2 YFSETQ. The CDR3 contains 16 residues. V lost 0 bases and J lost 0, with 12 bases in between.

The chain is built from TRBV4-1 and TRBJ2-3; 12 nucleotides line up with TRBD2. The J segment lost 8 bases and the V segment lost 0 bases, leaving 12 bases of the junction unmatched. The CDR3 covers 18 residues. The V gene's germline CDR1 is MGHRA and CDR2 YSYEKL. The CDR3 DNA reads TGCGCCAGCAGCCAAGATATTACACTAGCGGGGGGACAGGGTACGCAGTATTTT. Protein: CASSQDITLAGGQGTQYF.

CDR3 coding DNA: TGTGCCAGCATCCTGGGGTCTAGCGGTGGGAATGAGCAGTTCTTC. This translates into CASILGSSGGNEQFF. The chain employs TRBV6-1 and TRBJ2-1, with 7 bases fitting TRBD2. Per the germline V gene, CDR1 is MNHNS and CDR2 is SASEGT. The length of the CDR3 is 15 residues. V lost 7 bases and J lost 7; bases outside the gene matches: 13.

V gene TRBV30 combines with J gene TRBJ1-2; 9 bases fit TRBD1. CDR1 is GTSNPN and CDR2 is SVGIG in the germline V gene (reference sequence). After removal of 5 bases from V and 5 bases from J, the junction contained 6 bases not matched to a gene. CDR3 size: 13 residues. DNA of the CDR3: TGTGCCTGGTCAACCGACAGGGGGTATGGCTACACCTTC. This codes for CAWSTDRGYGYTF.

J is TRBJ2-1 and V is TRBV7-2; 10 bases are a match to TRBD1. Per germline, CDR1 SGHTA and CDR2 FQGNSA. This CDR3 contains 17 residues. V was pared by 0 bases and J by 3 bases, with 5 bases of the junction left unmatched. For the CDR3, the DNA is TGTGCCAGCAGCTTAGCGGCGACAGGGGGCAGCTACAATGAGCAGTTCTTC. The encoded protein is CASSLAATGGSYNEQFF.

This chain uses TRBV28 with TRBJ1-2; the match to TRBD1 covers 8 bases. The CDR3 has 16 residues. The germline V gene has CDR1 MDHEN and CDR2 SYDVKM. The J segment lost 1 base and the V segment lost 4 bases, leaving 8 bases of the junction unmatched. The CDR3 loop is CASSSPRTGLNYGYTF. CDR3 nucleotide sequence: TGTGCCAGCAGTTCCCCCCGGACAGGGCTTAACTATGGCTACACCTTC.

J is TRBJ1-2 and V is TRBV30, with D perhaps matching TRBD1 (6 bases). Trimming pared 3 bases from V and 4 bases from J, leaving 12 bases between. CDR3 size: 13 residues. Per germline, CDR1 GTSNPN and CDR2 SVGIG (reference sequence). CDR3 in amino acids: CAWSQGGFYGYTF. The CDR3 bases are TGTGCCTGGAGCCAAGGGGGTTTCTATGGCTACACCTTC.

This chain connects TRBV5-6 to TRBJ2-3; D is undetermined. Germline values: CDR1 SGHDT, CDR2 YYEEEE. Trimming left V 1 base short and J 6 bases short, with 3 bases between. This CDR3 comprises 11 residues. CDR3 nucleotide sequence: TGTGCCAGCAGCTTGCTTGATACGCAGTATTTT. This gives the protein CASSLLDTQYF.

This clone showed up just a few times. The chain recombines TRBV19 with TRBJ2-4, with TRBD2 as a possible D gene (6 bases). This CDR3 spans 12 amino acids. Trimming took 8 bases from V and 1 from J, leaving 6 bases between them. Germline V gene sequence: CDR1 LNHDA, CDR2 SQIVND (reference sequence). Written as DNA, the CDR3 is TGTGCCAGTCGGGGGGCCAAAAACATTCAGTACTTC. Its translation: CASRGAKNIQYF.

This chain joins TRBV5-1 and TRBJ1-3; D is unclear. The length of the CDR3 is 14 residues. V lost 1 base, J lost 8 bases, and 13 bases lay in between. Germline-derived CDR1 and CDR2 are SGHRS and YFSETQ. The DNA of the CDR3 is TGCGCCAGCAGCTTGTTTGAACTCACAGACACCATATATTTT. Amino acids: CASSLFELTDTIYF.

J is TRBJ1-5 and V is TRBV5-1; D is unclear. V was shortened by 4 bases and J by 3 bases, with 11 bases between the two germline ends. The CDR3 is 14 residues long. Germline-derived CDR1 and CDR2 are SGHRS and YFSETQ. The CDR3 DNA is TGCGCCAGCAGCGTAGACTCAAACAATCAGCCCCAGCATTTT. Protein sequence: CASSVDSNNQPQHF.

The chain combines TRBV7-7 with TRBJ2-1; 7 positions match TRBD1. This CDR3 contains 15 residues. CDR1 SSHAT and CDR2 FNYEAQ come from the germline V gene (reference sequence). Trimming at V came to 4 bases and at J to 2 bases, leaving 5 bases not matched to a gene. The CDR3 here is CASSSDRVTYNEQFF. The CDR3 DNA follows: TGTGCCAGCAGCTCCGACAGGGTGACCTACAATGAGCAGTTCTTC.

J is TRBJ2-3 and V is TRBV28, with D possibly being TRBD2 (6 bases). This CDR3 region has 14 residues. Trimming took 9 bases from V and 2 from J, leaving 15 bases between them. Germline-derived CDR1 and CDR2 are MDHEN and SYDVKM. The CDR3 reads CASLRRGATDTQYF. The CDR3, as DNA: TGTGCCAGTCTCCGGCGGGGAGCCACAGATACGCAGTATTTT.

The chain carries TRBV2 and TRBJ1-1; D is ambiguous. The germline CDR1 and CDR2 sequences are SNHLY and FYNNEI. Deletions cut 4 bases from V and 11 bases from J, with 11 bases between. The CDR3 is 11 residues long. The CDR3 nucleotides read TGTGCCAGCAGTGTGCGAGGGCCGGCTTTCTTT. Its protein is CASSVRGPAFF.

V and J are TRBV6-1 and TRBJ1-1; D call uncertain. CDR1 is MNHNS and CDR2 is SASEGT in the germline V gene. The CDR3 is made up of 15 amino acids. Trimming pared 2 bases from V and 3 bases from J, leaving 13 bases between. CDR3 in amino acids: CASSEIWGGDTEAFF. As DNA, the CDR3 is TGTGCCAGCAGTGAAATATGGGGAGGAGACACTGAAGCTTTCTTT.